One TCR beta chain is described in this entry. The data were taken from a study of blood T cell repertoires in COVID-19. The germline V gene encodes CDR1 MDHEN and CDR2 SYDVKM. Trimming shortened V by 5 bases and J by 0 bases, and 11 bases separated the two germline ends. The CDR3 loop spans 15 amino acids. Measured with immunoSEQ multiplex PCR; TCRdb has only the in-frame clones, and not every one. The table lists about 75,000 clones, 75% to 85% of them singletons. Sequenced input: peripheral blood. The chain has TRBV28 and TRBJ2-1; no firm D call. This clonotype was sampled from an elderly woman with active or convalescent COVID-19. The CDR3 here is CASSIDFSSYNEQFF. CDR3 bases: TGTGCCAGCAGTATCGACTTCAGCTCCTACAATGAGCAGTTCTTC.